The rows below give T cell receptor beta chains drawn from one sample of a study of chemoradiotherapy in HPV16-positive cancers. Assay used: immunoSEQ multiplex PCR; TCRdb lists only in-frame clones, some missing. This sample carries roughly 39,000 clones, around 80% of them seen once, and the ten largest clones take 4.5% to 6.5%. The source material was blood, sampled from a patient who underwent chemoradiotherapy. Every receptor here comes from a human donor with HPV-associated anogenital cancer. Each CDR3 is given with its conserved first and last residue. Fields, in order: J gene, clone size, V gene, D gene, CDR3 DNA, CDR3 protein. The D gene is left open where the match is weak. The size entry is marked missing in some rows and otherwise reads once, few, many or a size class.

J gene: TRBJ2-1; clone size: few; V gene: TRBV27; D gene: TRBD1; CDR3 DNA: TGTGCCAGCAGTTACAGGGACAGATCCAATGAGCAGTTCTTC; CDR3 protein: CASSYRDRSNEQFF
J gene: TRBJ2-2; clone size: NA; V gene: TRBV6-4; D gene: NA; CDR3 DNA: TGTGCCAGCAGTGAACAGCCGAACACCGGGGAGCTGTTTTTT; CDR3 protein: CASSEQPNTGELFF
J gene: TRBJ2-7; clone size: NA; V gene: TRBV4-1; D gene: NA; CDR3 DNA: TGCGCCAGCAGCCAAGAGCCGGGTAAGGGTCCTAAAGCCCACGAGCAGTACTTC; CDR3 protein: CASSQEPGKGPKAHEQYF
J gene: TRBJ2-7; clone size: NA; V gene: TRBV6-5; D gene: NA; CDR3 DNA: TGTGCCAGCAGCGGGGGTTCCTACGAGCAGTACTTC; CDR3 protein: CASSGGSYEQYF
J gene: TRBJ2-1; clone size: NA; V gene: TRBV6-5; D gene: NA; CDR3 DNA: TGTGCCAGCACCAAGGACGGGTACAATGAGCAGTTCTTC; CDR3 protein: CASTKDGYNEQFF
J gene: TRBJ1-2; clone size: NA; V gene: TRBV7-9; D gene: NA; CDR3 DNA: TGTGCCAGCAGCCCCGACATCTATGGCTACACCTTC; CDR3 protein: CASSPDIYGYTF
J gene: TRBJ2-1; clone size: NA; V gene: TRBV2; D gene: TRBD2; CDR3 DNA: TGTGCCAGCATCTCAGGACTAGCGGCCTACAATGAGCAGTTCTTC; CDR3 protein: CASISGLAAYNEQFF
J gene: TRBJ2-5; clone size: NA; V gene: TRBV5-4; D gene: TRBD2; CDR3 DNA: TGTGCCAGCAGCTTACAAGGACTAGTAGGCCAAGAGACCCAGTACTTC; CDR3 protein: CASSLQGLVGQETQYF
J gene: TRBJ2-7; clone size: NA; V gene: TRBV5-1; D gene: NA; CDR3 DNA: TGCGCCAGCAGTCCCAGGGGGGGCGAGCAGTACTTC; CDR3 protein: CASSPRGGEQYF
J gene: TRBJ2-1; clone size: once; V gene: TRBV5-5; D gene: NA; CDR3 DNA: TGTGCCAGCAGCTTGGTCCAGATATACAATGAGCAGTTCTTC; CDR3 protein: CASSLVQIYNEQFF
J gene: TRBJ2-3; clone size: NA; V gene: TRBV11-2; D gene: NA; CDR3 DNA: TGTGCCAGCAGCCTGCTAGGAGATACGCAGTATTTT; CDR3 protein: CASSLLGDTQYF
J gene: TRBJ1-6; clone size: NA; V gene: TRBV6-4; D gene: TRBD1; CDR3 DNA: TGTGCCAGCAGTGATCGGGGGACAGGGGGCTCTGGACGAATCACACCCCTCCACTTT; CDR3 protein: CASSDRGTGGSGRITPLHF
J gene: TRBJ1-2; clone size: NA; V gene: TRBV18; D gene: NA; CDR3 DNA: TGTGCCAGCTCAGGATCGCCGATAGATGGCTACACCTTC; CDR3 protein: CASSGSPIDGYTF
J gene: TRBJ1-2; clone size: few; V gene: TRBV2; D gene: NA; CDR3 DNA: TGTGCCAGCAGTGAACAGGGGCAAGGAGGCTACACCTTC; CDR3 protein: CASSEQGQGGYTF
J gene: TRBJ1-3; clone size: NA; V gene: TRBV5-1; D gene: NA; CDR3 DNA: TGCGCCAGCAGCGTCCGGGACACGCCTGGCGGAAACACCATATATTTT; CDR3 protein: CASSVRDTPGGNTIYF
J gene: TRBJ2-5; clone size: NA; V gene: TRBV6-1; D gene: NA; CDR3 DNA: TGTGCCAGCAGTGACCGGGTAGGAGGAGAGACCCAGTACTTC; CDR3 protein: CASSDRVGGETQYF
J gene: TRBJ2-5; clone size: NA; V gene: TRBV6-1; D gene: NA; CDR3 DNA: TGTGCCAGCGGACGGGACACTCATAGGACAGAGACCCAGTACTTC; CDR3 protein: CASGRDTHRTETQYF
J gene: TRBJ1-2; clone size: NA; V gene: TRBV15; D gene: NA; CDR3 DNA: TGTGCCACCAGCTCCCAGGCGGCACTACGGGACGGCTACACCTTC; CDR3 protein: CATSSQAALRDGYTF
J gene: TRBJ2-7; clone size: NA; V gene: TRBV7-2; D gene: NA; CDR3 DNA: TGTGCCAGCAGCGCACGGGGCCAAGGCGAGCAGTACTTC; CDR3 protein: CASSARGQGEQYF
J gene: TRBJ2-1; clone size: few; V gene: TRBV5-4; D gene: NA; CDR3 DNA: TGTGCCAGCAGCTTGGTGGGGGGCGGCTACAATGAGCAGTTCTTC; CDR3 protein: CASSLVGGGYNEQFF